This T cell receptor beta chain was documented in a study of blood T cell repertoires in COVID-19 (dated by TCRdb to the early 2020s). Regarding the complete study: Samples from collaborators originated in the United States, Italy and Spain and spanned both the acute and convalescent phases of COVID-19. Sample metadata almost always included a de-identified subject ID, COVID-19 status, age in years and sex. Where HLA class I and class II types were available, the types were taken from metadata supplied by the sample provider, not from assay-based typing. The dataset comprised deeply sampled blood TCRbeta repertoires from subjects exposed to, actively infected with, or recovered from COVID-19. The samples were drawn from two sources: the first 160 participants of the ongoing ImmuneRACE study, and 950 to 1,500 subjects contributed by 6 global collaborators. The material from the prospective study consisted of cDNA or gDNA derived from T cells, B-cell-depleted T cells, or PBMCs. The repertoires were released in a freely available public database meant as a resource for research on the immune response to SARS-CoV-2.

V has 2 bases trimmed and J has 2 bases trimmed; junction bases matching no gene number 5. CDR1 is given as SGHTA and CDR2 as FQGNSA, both from the germline V gene. Inclusive of the bounding cysteine and phenylalanine, the CDR3 is 15 residues long. Solely the CDR3 DNA is kept, with 45 bases framed from the first base. TCRbeta CDR3 regions were amplified from genomic DNA by means of the immunoSEQ Assay, a bias-controlled multiplex PCR. The study's processing was this. The number of nucleated cells in each sample was estimated by amplification of reference gene primers within the assay. To quantify the absolute abundance of each unique TCRbeta CDR3 rearrangement, sequence reads were collapsed and filtered. For each sample, productive Simpson clonality was calculated by taking the square root of Simpson's diversity index across productive rearrangements. The source is immuneACCESS, and TCRdb retained only in-frame sequences with V and J called. Part of the clones is not carried over; for the studies checked, unresolved V genes explain less than half of this, and the remainder is unexplained. The V and J calls and clone size come from that table; D and trimming were worked out from the DNA. The sample profile shows under 140,000 clones; more than 65% of them were found once. The top ten clonotypes cover more than 3.5% of the sample.

Whole blood was collected in K2EDTA tubes by collaborating institutions according to the institutions' own protocols. For TCRbeta analysis, collaborators shipped samples in one of three forms: frozen whole blood, isolated PBMCs, or DNA extracted from either of those sample types. Overall study results and their limits: The amount of clinical and demographic metadata varied by source and participant and was provided uncurated.

As concerns this clone: Its binding antigen is unknown. No much larger clone is present one base from it, and per-base qualities are unavailable.

The sequence was collected from a woman aged 80 or over with acute or convalescent COVID-19. The chain is made from TRBV7-2 and TRBJ2-7; TRBD1 fits 8 bases in the junction. Input material: peripheral blood. The CDR3 region has the sequence CASSLTPGGAYEQYF. In nucleotides, the sequence is TGTGCCAGCAGCTTAACCCCAGGGGGCGCCTACGAGCAGTACTTC.